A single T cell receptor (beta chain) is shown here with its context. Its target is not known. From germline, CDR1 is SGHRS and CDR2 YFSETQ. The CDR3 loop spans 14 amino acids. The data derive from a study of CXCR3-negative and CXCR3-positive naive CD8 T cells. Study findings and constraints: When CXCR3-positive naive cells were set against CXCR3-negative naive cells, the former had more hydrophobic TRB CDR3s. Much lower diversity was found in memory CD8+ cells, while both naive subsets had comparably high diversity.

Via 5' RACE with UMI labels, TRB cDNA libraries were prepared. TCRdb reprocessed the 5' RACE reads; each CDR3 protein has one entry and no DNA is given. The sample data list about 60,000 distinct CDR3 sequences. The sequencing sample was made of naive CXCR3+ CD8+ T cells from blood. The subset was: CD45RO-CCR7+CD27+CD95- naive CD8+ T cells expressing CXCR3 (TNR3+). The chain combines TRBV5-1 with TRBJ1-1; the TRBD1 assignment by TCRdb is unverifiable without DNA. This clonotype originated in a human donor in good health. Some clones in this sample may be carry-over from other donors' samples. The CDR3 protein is CASSVNRVGTEAFF.